Each of the 8 T cell receptor beta chains below was sequenced from the same sample in a study of cytomegalovirus exposure and HLA in healthy donors (dated by TCRdb to the late 2010s). Library preparation was by the immunoSEQ multiplex PCR assay. For the multiplex PCR, a mixture combining 60 forward primers for TCR Vbeta segments and 13 reverse primers for TCR Jbeta segments was used. The immuneACCESS repertoire file appears here via TCRdb, limited to in-frame rearrangements. These files lack a portion of the clones; in checked studies, under half of the deficit traces to unresolved V genes, and the cause of the others is not known. The sample data list 150,000 to 200,000 clones, and about 83% of these were observed just once. The top ten clones comprise around 4.9% of the sample. The sample was PBMCs. These TCRs come from a girl aged 10 to 17 in good health and CMV-seropositive.

V and J are TRBV6-4 and TRBJ2-1, with D perhaps matching TRBD2 (5 bases). The V gene's germline CDR1 is MRHNA and CDR2 SNTAGT. The CDR3 is 15 amino acids. Trimming stripped 6 bases from V and 8 bases from J, with 20 bases between. CDR3 amino acids: CASRRAPGWYDEQFF. Written as DNA, the CDR3 is TGTGCCAGCAGACGGGCCCCGGGATGGTATGATGAGCAGTTCTTC.

V gene TRBV5-1 combines with J gene TRBJ2-1, with 15 bases lining up with TRBD2. The CDR3 has 18 amino acids. With V trimmed by 4 bases and J by 5 bases, 10 bases remained unmatched. Germline V gene data show CDR1 as SGHRS and CDR2 as YFSETQ. The CDR3 sequence: CASSRGTSGGSFNNEQFF. The CDR3 DNA follows: TGCGCCAGCAGCCGGGGGACTAGCGGGGGGTCCTTTAACAATGAGCAGTTCTTC.

J is TRBJ2-3 and V is TRBV19, with 10 bases identical to TRBD1. The CDR3 has 17 amino acids. Germline-derived CDR1 and CDR2 are LNHDA and SQIVND (reference sequence). V shed 1 base and J 4 bases; nucleotides not matched to a gene: 8. The CDR3 protein is CASSIVIGDRGSDTQYF. The CDR3 DNA is TGTGCCAGTAGTATAGTGATCGGGGACAGGGGTTCAGATACGCAGTATTTT.

The chain uses TRBV2 and TRBJ1-5; D remains ambiguous. Trimming stripped 5 bases from V and 9 bases from J, with 11 bases between. Germline loops: CDR1 SNHLY, CDR2 FYNNEI. The CDR3 runs 12 residues. The chain's CDR3 is CASSSNAGPQHF. DNA of the CDR3: TGTGCCAGCAGTTCGAACGCGGGGCCCCAGCATTTT.

There are a few counts of this clone. The chain links TRBV6-5 to TRBJ1-2; 7 nucleotides line up with TRBD1. This CDR3 contains 13 residues. V trimming: 6 bases; J trimming: 7 bases; junction bases outside the gene matches: 8. Germline CDR1 MNHEY, CDR2 SVGAGI. The CDR3, as DNA: TGTGCCAGCAGCCCACAGGGGTCCTCTGGCTACACCTTC. Amino acid sequence: CASSPQGSSGYTF.

V gene TRBV11-2 combines with J gene TRBJ1-1; 8 bases are a match to TRBD1. Per germline, CDR1 SGHAT and CDR2 FQNNGV. The V gene end was trimmed by 5 bases and the J gene end by 4 bases; junction bases not matched to a gene: 9. This CDR3 has 15 residues. CDR3 residues: CASSTGQGGFTEAFF. CDR3 in DNA: TGTGCCAGCAGCACCGGACAGGGAGGGTTCACTGAAGCTTTCTTT. The full variable domain, completed using reference TRBV11-2 and TRBJ1-1, is EAGVAQSPRYKIIEKRQSVAFWCNPISGHATLYWYQQILGQGPKLLIQFQNNGVVDDSQLPKDRFSAERLKGVDSTLKIQPAKLEDSAVYLCASSTGQGGFTEAFFGQGTRLTVV.

This sequence joins TRBV12-5 and TRBJ1-5; 7 bases align to TRBD1. V shed 0 bases, J shed 0 bases, and the junction held 5 bases outside the gene matches. CDR1 is LGHNT, CDR2 FRNRAP, per germline. The CDR3 loop spans 17 amino acids. The chain's CDR3 is CASGLVDRENSNQPQHF. DNA for the CDR3: TGTGCTAGTGGTTTGGTAGACAGGGAGAATAGCAATCAGCCCCAGCATTTT.

The rearrangement joins TRBV10-3 to TRBJ2-5; D possibly corresponds to TRBD2 (5 bases). Trimming stripped 0 bases from V and 1 base from J, with 15 bases between. The CDR3 covers 17 residues. Germline-derived CDR1 and CDR2 are ENHRY and SYGVKD. The CDR3 spells CAISESAGLSAQETQYF. The CDR3 coding sequence is TGTGCCATCAGTGAGTCCGCCGGACTTTCCGCCCAAGAGACCCAGTACTTC.